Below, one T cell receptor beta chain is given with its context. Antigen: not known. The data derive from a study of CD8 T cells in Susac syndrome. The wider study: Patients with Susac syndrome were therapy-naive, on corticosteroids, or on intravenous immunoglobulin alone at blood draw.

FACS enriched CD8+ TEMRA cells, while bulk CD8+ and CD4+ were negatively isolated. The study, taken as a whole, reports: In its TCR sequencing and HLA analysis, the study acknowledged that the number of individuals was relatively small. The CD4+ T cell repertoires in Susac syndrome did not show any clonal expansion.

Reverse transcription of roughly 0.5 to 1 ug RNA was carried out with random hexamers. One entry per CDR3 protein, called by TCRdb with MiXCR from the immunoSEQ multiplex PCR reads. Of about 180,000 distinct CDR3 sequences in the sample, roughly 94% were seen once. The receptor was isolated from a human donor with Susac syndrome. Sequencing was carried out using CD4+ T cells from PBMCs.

CDR3 amino acids: CASSLGIGGTTLHF. DNA of the CDR3: TGTGCCAGCAGCTTAGGCATAGGGGGCACAACCCTCCACTTT. This rearrangement joins TRBV7-2 to TRBJ1-6; 7 nucleotides agree with TRBD1. The V and J ends lost 1 base and 14 bases, in that order; junction bases with no gene match: 8. The CDR3 has 14 residues. CDR1 and CDR2 (germline): SGHTA, FQGNSA.